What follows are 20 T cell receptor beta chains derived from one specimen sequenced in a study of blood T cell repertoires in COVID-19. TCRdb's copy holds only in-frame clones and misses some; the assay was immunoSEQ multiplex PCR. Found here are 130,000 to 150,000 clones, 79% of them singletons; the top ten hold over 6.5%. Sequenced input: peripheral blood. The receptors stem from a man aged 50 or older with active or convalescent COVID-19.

CDR3 amino acids: CASSMVSEAQPQHF. As DNA, the CDR3 is TGTGCCAGTAGTATGGTTTCGGAGGCTCAGCCCCAGCATTTT. The chain employs TRBV19 and TRBJ1-5; D gene unclear. Trimming stripped 3 bases from V and 6 bases from J, with 12 bases between. The length of the CDR3 is 14 residues. Germline CDR1 LNHDA, CDR2 SQIVND (reference sequence).

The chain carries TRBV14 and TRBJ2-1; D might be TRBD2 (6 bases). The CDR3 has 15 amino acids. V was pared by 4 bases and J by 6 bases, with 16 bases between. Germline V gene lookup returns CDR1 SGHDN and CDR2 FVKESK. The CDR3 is CASSLTLLAGNEQFF. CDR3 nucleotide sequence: TGTGCCAGCAGCCTGACCCTACTAGCCGGCAATGAGCAGTTCTTC. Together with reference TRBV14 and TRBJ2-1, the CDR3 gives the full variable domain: EAGVTQFPSHSVIEKGQTVTLRCDPISGHDNLYWYRRVMGKEIKFLLHFVKESKQDESGMPNNRFLAERTGGTYSTLKVQPAELEDSGVYFCASSLTLLAGNEQFFGPGTRLTVL.

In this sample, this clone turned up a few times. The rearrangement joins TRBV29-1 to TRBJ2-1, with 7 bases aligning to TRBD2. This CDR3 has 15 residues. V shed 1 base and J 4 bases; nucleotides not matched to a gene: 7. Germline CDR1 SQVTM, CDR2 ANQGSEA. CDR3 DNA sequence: TGCAGCGTTGAAGGGGCGGGAGAACTTTACAATGAGCAGTTCTTC. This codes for CSVEGAGELYNEQFF.

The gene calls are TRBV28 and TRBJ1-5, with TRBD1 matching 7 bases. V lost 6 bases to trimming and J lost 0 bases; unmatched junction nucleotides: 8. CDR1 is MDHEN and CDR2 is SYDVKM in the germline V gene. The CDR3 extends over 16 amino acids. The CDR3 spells CASRWTGSYSNQPQHF. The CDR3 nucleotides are TGTGCCAGCAGATGGACAGGTTCATATAGCAATCAGCCCCAGCATTTT.

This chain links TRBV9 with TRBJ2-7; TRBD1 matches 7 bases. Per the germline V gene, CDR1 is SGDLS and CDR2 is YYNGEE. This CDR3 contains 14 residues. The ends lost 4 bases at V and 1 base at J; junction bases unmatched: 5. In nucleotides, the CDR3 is TGTGCCAGCAGCTCACAGGGGAATTCCTACGAGCAGTACTTC. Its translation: CASSSQGNSYEQYF.

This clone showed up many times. In nucleotides, the CDR3 is TGTGCCAGTAGTCAGGACACGGTGAGCTACGAGCAGTACTTC. This translates into CASSQDTVSYEQYF. The chain recombines TRBV19 with TRBJ2-7, with D perhaps matching TRBD1 (5 bases). The CDR3 is made up of 14 amino acids. V lost 5 bases, J lost 3 bases, and 14 bases lay in between. Per the germline V gene, CDR1 is LNHDA and CDR2 is SQIVND (reference sequence).

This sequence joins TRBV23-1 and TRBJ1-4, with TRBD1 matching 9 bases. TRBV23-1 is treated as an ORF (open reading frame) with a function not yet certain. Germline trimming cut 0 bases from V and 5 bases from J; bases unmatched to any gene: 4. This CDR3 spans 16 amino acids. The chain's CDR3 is CASSQSVGTGNEKLFF. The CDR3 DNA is TGCGCCAGCAGTCAATCGGTAGGGACAGGGAATGAAAAACTGTTTTTT.

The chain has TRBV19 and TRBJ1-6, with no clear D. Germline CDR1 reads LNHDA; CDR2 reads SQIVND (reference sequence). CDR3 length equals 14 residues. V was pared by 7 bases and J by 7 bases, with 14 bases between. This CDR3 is CASMQERGNSPLHF. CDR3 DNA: TGTGCCAGTATGCAGGAACGGGGAAATTCACCCCTCCACTTT.

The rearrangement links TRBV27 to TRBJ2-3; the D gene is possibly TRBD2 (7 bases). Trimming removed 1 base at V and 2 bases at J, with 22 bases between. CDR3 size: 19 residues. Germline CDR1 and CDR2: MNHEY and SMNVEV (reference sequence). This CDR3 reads CASSLLGGRALGHTDTQYF. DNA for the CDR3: TGTGCCAGCAGTTTATTGGGTGGGAGGGCTTTGGGACACACAGATACGCAGTATTTT.

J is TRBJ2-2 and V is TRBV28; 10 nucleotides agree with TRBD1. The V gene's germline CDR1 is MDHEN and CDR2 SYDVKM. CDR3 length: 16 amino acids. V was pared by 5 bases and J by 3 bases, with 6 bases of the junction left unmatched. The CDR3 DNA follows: TGTGCCAGCAGTCCGTCCGGGACAGGGGACACCGGGGAGCTGTTTTTT. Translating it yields CASSPSGTGDTGELFF.

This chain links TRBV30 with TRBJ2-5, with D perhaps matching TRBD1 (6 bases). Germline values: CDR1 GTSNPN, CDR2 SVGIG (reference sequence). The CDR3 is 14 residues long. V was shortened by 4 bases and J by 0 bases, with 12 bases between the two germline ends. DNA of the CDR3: TGTGCCTGGACCTCAACAGGGTACCAAGAGACCCAGTACTTC. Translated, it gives CAWTSTGYQETQYF. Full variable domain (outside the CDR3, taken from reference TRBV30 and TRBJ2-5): SQTIHQWPATLVQPVGSPLSLECTVEGTSNPNLYWYRQAAGRGLQLLFYSVGIGQISSEVPQNLSASRPQDRQFILSSKKLLLSDSGFYLCAWTSTGYQETQYFGPGTRLLVL.

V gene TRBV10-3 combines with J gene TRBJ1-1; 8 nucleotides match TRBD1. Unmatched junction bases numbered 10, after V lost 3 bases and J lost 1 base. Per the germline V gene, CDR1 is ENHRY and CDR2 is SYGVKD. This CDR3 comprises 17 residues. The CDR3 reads CAISDPMTGATNTEAFF. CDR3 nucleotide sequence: TGTGCCATCAGTGACCCGATGACAGGGGCGACGAACACTGAAGCTTTCTTT.

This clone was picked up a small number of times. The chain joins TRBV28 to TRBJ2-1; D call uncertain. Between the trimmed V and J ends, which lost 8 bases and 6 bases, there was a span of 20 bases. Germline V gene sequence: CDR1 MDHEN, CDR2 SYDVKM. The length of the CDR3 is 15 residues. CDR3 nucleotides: TGTGCCAGCTCTCGCTTACTTGGGCAGACCAATGAGCAGTTCTTC. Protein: CASSRLLGQTNEQFF.

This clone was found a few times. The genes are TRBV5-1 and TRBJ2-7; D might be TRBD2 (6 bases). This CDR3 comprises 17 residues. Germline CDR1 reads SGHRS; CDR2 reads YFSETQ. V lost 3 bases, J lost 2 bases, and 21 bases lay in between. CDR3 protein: CASSSPAGTQGTYEQYF. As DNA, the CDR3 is TGCGCCAGCAGCTCCCCTGCCGGGACTCAAGGCACCTACGAGCAGTACTTC.

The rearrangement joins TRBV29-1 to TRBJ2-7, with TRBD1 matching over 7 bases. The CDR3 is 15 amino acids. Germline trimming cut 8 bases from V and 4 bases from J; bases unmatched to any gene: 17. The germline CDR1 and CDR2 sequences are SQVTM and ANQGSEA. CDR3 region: CSYSRGLVPPYEQYF. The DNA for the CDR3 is TGCAGCTATTCCAGGGGGTTAGTCCCCCCATACGAGCAGTACTTC.

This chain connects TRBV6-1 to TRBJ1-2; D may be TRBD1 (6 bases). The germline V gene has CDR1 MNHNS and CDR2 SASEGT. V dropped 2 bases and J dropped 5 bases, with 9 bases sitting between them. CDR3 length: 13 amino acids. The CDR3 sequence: CASSELGQYGYTF. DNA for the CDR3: TGTGCCAGCAGTGAACTAGGACAGTATGGCTACACCTTC.

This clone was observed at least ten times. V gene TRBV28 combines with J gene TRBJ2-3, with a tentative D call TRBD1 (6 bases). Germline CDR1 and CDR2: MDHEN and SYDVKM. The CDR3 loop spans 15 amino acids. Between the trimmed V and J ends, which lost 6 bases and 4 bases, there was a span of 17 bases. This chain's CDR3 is CASSKVDSISDTQYF. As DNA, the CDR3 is TGTGCCAGCAGCAAGGTGGACAGTATATCAGATACGCAGTATTTT.

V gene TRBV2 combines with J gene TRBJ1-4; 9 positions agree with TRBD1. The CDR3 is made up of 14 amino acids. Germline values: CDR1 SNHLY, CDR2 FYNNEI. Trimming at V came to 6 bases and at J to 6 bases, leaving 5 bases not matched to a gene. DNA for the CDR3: TGTGCCAGCAGACCGGGACAGGGTTATGAAAAACTGTTTTTT. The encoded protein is CASRPGQGYEKLFF.

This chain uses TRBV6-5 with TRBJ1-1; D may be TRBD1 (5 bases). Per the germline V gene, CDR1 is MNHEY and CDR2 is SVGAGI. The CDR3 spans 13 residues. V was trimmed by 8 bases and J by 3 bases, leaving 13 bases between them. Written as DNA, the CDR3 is TGTGCCAGCCGTTGGGGCTCCGACACTGAAGCTTTCTTT. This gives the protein CASRWGSDTEAFF.

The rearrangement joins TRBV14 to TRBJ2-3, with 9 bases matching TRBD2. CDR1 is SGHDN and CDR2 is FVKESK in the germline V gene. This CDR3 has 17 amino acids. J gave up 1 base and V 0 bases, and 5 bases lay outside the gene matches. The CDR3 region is CASSQDRGLARTDTQYF. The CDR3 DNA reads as TGTGCCAGCAGCCAAGATAGGGGACTAGCACGCACAGATACGCAGTATTTT.